Listed below are T cell receptor beta chains from one sample, sequenced in a study of T cells expressing NK-cell markers. Using the 5' RACE reads, TCRdb records one entry per CDR3 protein without DNA. The sample shows 300,000 to 500,000 distinct CDR3 sequences, and around 10% sits with its ten largest clones. The specimen sequenced was blood T cells: a sorted CD56 or NKG2C T cell subset, CD4+ or CD8+ T cells, or bulk PBMC T cells (not recorded which). The origin of the receptors is a woman in her forties or fifties in good health. The CDR3 runs from the conserved cysteine through the conserved F or W.

length,J,V,CDR3
13,TRBJ2-7,TRBV6-5,CASSGLAHYEQYF
13,TRBJ2-2,TRBV2,CASSPPAWGELFF
16,TRBJ1-3,TRBV5-4,CASSSSREGFGNTIYF
15,TRBJ2-1,TRBV7-3,CASSSGSSSYNEQFF
16,TRBJ2-3,TRBV12-3/TRBV12-4,CASSSRLAGGPDTQYF
14,TRBJ1-5,TRBV2,CASTETGGVQPQHF
12,TRBJ2-4,TRBV18,CASSQGEDIQYF
13,TRBJ1-5,TRBV15,CATSRMLAEAQHF
15,TRBJ2-1,TRBV7-6,CASSLAEGALNEQFF
14,TRBJ2-2,TRBV20-1,CSAVGTRNTGELFF
15,TRBJ2-3,TRBV10-3,CAIRPRLQETDTQYF
13,TRBJ1-1,TRBV6-1,CASSRQQNTEAFF
14,TRBJ1-5,TRBV2,CASSGGLGNQPQHF
14,TRBJ2-1,TRBV30,CAWRLAGVVGEQFF
13,TRBJ2-3,TRBV13,CATRTVGEDTQYF
19,TRBJ2-1,TRBV3-1,CASSQDGTSGLRGYNEQFF
15,TRBJ2-2,TRBV27,CASRPSGSNTGELFF
16,TRBJ1-2,TRBV5-1,CASSLAGTGGIGGYTF
12,TRBJ2-7,TRBV6-1,CASSEFQYEQYF
14,TRBJ1-3,TRBV12-3/TRBV12-4,CASSAGLGGNTIYF
11,TRBJ1-2,TRBV20-1,CSAPLLYGYTF
18,TRBJ2-2,TRBV4-2,CASSPSLVSGGGTGELFF
15,TRBJ2-5,TRBV29-1,CSVSLGAGRQETQYF
15,TRBJ2-5,TRBV4-1,CASSQEAGGLETQYF
14,TRBJ2-3,TRBV15,CATSRLAGTDTQYF
18,TRBJ1-5,TRBV28,CASSPYRQGATSNQPQHF
13,TRBJ2-2,TRBV7-9,CASSSSINGELFF
15,TRBJ2-5,TRBV7-9,CASSLALAGGETQYF
16,TRBJ2-3,TRBV5-5,CASSLWDGGGTDTQYF
17,TRBJ2-1,TRBV7-8,CASSLALGLAHYNEQFF
15,TRBJ2-3,TRBV18,CASSPPTGYTDTQYF
14,TRBJ2-2,TRBV12-3/TRBV12-4,CASRGSGKNRELFF
17,TRBJ1-1,TRBV10-1,CASIPWGQGALTPEAFF
13,TRBJ2-3,TRBV29-1,CSVERLASDTQYF
19,TRBJ2-1,TRBV12-3/TRBV12-4,CASSLRLAGGRHPYNEQFF
15,TRBJ2-3,TRBV9,CASSPGTGDTDTQYF
16,TRBJ2-1,TRBV15,CATSRATGTSGGEQFF
16,TRBJ1-3,TRBV6-6,CASSYSGRGGGNTIYF
15,TRBJ1-6,TRBV7-6,CASSLEQGRNSPLHF
16,TRBJ2-1,TRBV25-1,CASSDTSGSGYNEQFF
14,TRBJ1-5,TRBV30,CAWTALGGTQPQHF